This note documents a single T cell receptor beta chain sequence. Its antigen is unknown. The record originates from a study of persistence of HIV-infected CD4 T cells. This was the immunoSEQ version 4 assay in survey mode. Assay used: immunoSEQ multiplex PCR; TCRdb lists only in-frame clones, some missing. The sample has 25,000 to 40,000 clones; 80% to 90% are singletons. Trimming shortened V by 6 bases and J by 6 bases, and 15 bases separated the two germline ends. This CDR3 is built from 14 residues. The germline CDR1 and CDR2 sequences are SGHVS and FQNEAQ. An overlapping HIV-1 Gag peptide pool stimulated these cells at 0.95 to 1 ug/peptide/mL. CD40L/CD69 double-negative CD45RO-high memory CD4+ T cells were collected.

Here the sequenced sample was CD4+ T cells sorted from PBMCs after approximately 20-hour stimulation, taken from a patient who received antiretroviral therapy. The sequence derives from an adult woman with HIV who was CMV-seropositive. V usage is TRBV7-8 and J usage is TRBJ1-5, with D possibly being TRBD1 (6 bases). The CDR3 loop is CASSRGVGAQPQHF. The CDR3 nucleotides read TGTGCCAGCAGTAGGGGGGTGGGGGCTCAGCCCCAGCATTTT.